One and the same sample provided the 13 T cell receptor beta chains below, sequenced in a study of T cells after yellow fever vaccination. TCRdb redid the calling of the 5' RACE reads with MiXCR, one entry per CDR3 protein. The profile shows around 230,000 distinct CDR3 sequences, roughly 6.3% of them singletons. Sequenced material: CD4+ T cells sorted from PBMCs, taken on the day of the yellow fever booster vaccination. Receptors originate from a man younger than 45 who received the YFV17D yellow fever vaccine.

This clonotype was recorded a few times. The CDR3 region is CASSPGQTALYNEQFF. For the CDR3, the DNA is TGTGCCAGCTCACCAGGTCAGACAGCCCTATACAATGAGCAGTTCTTC. This chain joins TRBV18 and TRBJ2-1, with D tentatively TRBD1 (5 bases). The CDR3 runs 16 residues. Trimming took off 2 bases at V and 4 bases at J, with 15 bases between the two ends. Germline CDR1 reads KGHSH; CDR2 reads LQKENI.

This clonotype has at least ten counts. The V call is TRBV20-1, the J call TRBJ2-5; 8 nucleotides align to TRBD2. This CDR3 contains 14 residues. The germline V gene has CDR1 DFQATT and CDR2 SNEGSKA (reference sequence). V lost 6 bases and J lost 6; bases outside the gene matches: 12. DNA of the CDR3: TGCAGTGCGCCTCCGGGGGGGGGCCGAAAGACCCAGTACTTC. Translating it yields CSAPPGGGRKTQYF.

This clonotype showed up just a few times. The chain uses TRBV11-2 and TRBJ2-1; D is perhaps TRBD2 (6 bases). Trimming took off 6 bases at V and 5 bases at J, with 14 bases between the two ends. The CDR3 covers 14 residues. Germline V CDR1 and CDR2: SGHAT, FQNNGV. CDR3 in amino acids: CASRREAGNNEQFF. CDR3 in DNA: TGTGCCAGCAGGAGGGAGGCTGGGAACAATGAGCAGTTCTTC.

This clonotype was detected a few times. The rearrangement links TRBV6-4 to TRBJ2-3, with TRBD2 matching 11 bases. This CDR3 has 13 residues. Per germline, CDR1 MRHNA and CDR2 SNTAGT. With 5 bases clipped from V and 7 bases from J, the junction kept 2 bases outside the gene matches. CDR3 DNA: TGTGCCAGCAGTCTGACTAGCGGGAATACGCAGTATTTT. This encodes CASSLTSGNTQYF.

This clonotype appeared many times. The rearrangement joins TRBV7-2 to TRBJ2-3; D is unresolved. Germline V gene sequence: CDR1 SGHTA, CDR2 FQGNSA. CDR3 length: 14 amino acids. V lost 2 bases and J 4 bases, leaving 10 bases between the germline ends. As DNA, the CDR3 is TGTGCCAGCAGCTTATCACGGTATTCAGATACGCAGTATTTT. Translating it yields CASSLSRYSDTQYF.

J is TRBJ2-1 and V is TRBV6-1; 7 positions agree with TRBD2. The J segment lost 6 bases and the V segment lost 1 base, leaving 6 bases of the junction unmatched. The CDR3 totals 15 residues. CDR1 and CDR2 from the germline V gene are MNHNS and SASEGT. Here the CDR3 DNA reads TGTGCCAGCAGTGAAGTGGGAGGGCCGTTCAATGAGCAGTTCTTC. As protein: CASSEVGGPFNEQFF.

This clonotype has at least ten counts. The chain carries TRBV7-2 and TRBJ2-5, with D maybe TRBD1 (6 bases). The V end was cut by 5 bases, the J end by 5 bases, with 21 bases between. The CDR3 spans 16 residues. Germline CDR1 is SGHTA and CDR2 is FQGNSA. The CDR3 loop is CASSTSRAGVRETQYF. The CDR3 DNA reads TGTGCCAGCAGCACGTCTAGGGCAGGGGTGCGGGAGACCCAGTACTTC.

The sample holds a few counts of this clonotype. The chain uses TRBV15 and TRBJ2-3, with 10 bases lining up with TRBD1. CDR1 and CDR2 from the germline V gene are LNHNV and YYDKDF (reference sequence). Unmatched junction bases numbered 6, after V lost 3 bases and J lost 3 bases. CDR3 length equals 16 residues. In nucleotides, the CDR3 is TGTGCCACCAGCAGCCTGGCGGACAGGGGGACAGATACGCAGTATTTT. Amino acid sequence: CATSSLADRGTDTQYF. Looking up the rest from reference TRBV15 and TRBJ2-3 gives the full variable domain: DAMVIQNPRYQVTQFGKPVTLSCSQTLNHNVMYWYQQKSSQAPKLLFHYYDKDFNNEADTPDNFQSRRPNTSFCFLDIRSPGLGDTAMYLCATSSLADRGTDTQYFGPGTRLTVL.

In its sample, this clonotype was seen a few times. The CDR3 DNA reads as TGTGCCAGCAGCTTCGGGACTCCGAACACCGGGGAGCTGTTTTTT. Translating it yields CASSFGTPNTGELFF. The chain recombines TRBV7-9 with TRBJ2-2; TRBD2 might be the D (6 bases). Germline-derived CDR1 and CDR2 are SEHNR and FQNEAQ (reference sequence). The CDR3 runs 15 residues. The V and J ends lost 3 bases and 0 bases respectively, with 8 bases between them. Using reference TRBV7-9 and TRBJ2-2 for the parts outside the CDR3, the full variable domain is DTGVSQNPRHKITKRGQNVTFRCDPISEHNRLYWYRQTLGQGPEFLTYFQNEAQLEKSRLLSDRFSAERPKGSFSTLEIQRTEQGDSAMYLCASSFGTPNTGELFFGEGSRLTVL.

There are a few counts of this clonotype. The chain couples TRBV23-1 to TRBJ2-3; 11 bases agree with TRBD2. TRBV23-1 qualifies as an ORF whose function is uncertain. The CDR3 contains 18 residues. V shed 2 bases, J shed 2 bases, and the junction held 9 bases outside the gene matches. CDR3 in DNA: TGCGCCAGCAGTCAACCCAAACCGACTAGCGGGACCACAGATACGCAGTATTTT. Its protein product is CASSQPKPTSGTTDTQYF.

The chain carries TRBV6-6 and TRBJ2-1; maybe TRBD1 (6 bases). Between the trimmed V and J ends, which lost 6 bases and 9 bases, there was a span of 12 bases. Germline V gene sequence: CDR1 MNHNY, CDR2 SVGAGI (reference sequence). The length of the CDR3 is 12 residues. The CDR3 is CASRGGTGEQFF. In DNA form, the CDR3 reads TGTGCCAGCAGAGGGGGAACGGGTGAGCAGTTCTTC.

This clonotype was counted at least ten times. The CDR3 DNA sequence: TGTGCCAGCAGTGCCGCCGGGACAATCCACGAGCAGTACTTC. It translates to CASSAAGTIHEQYF. This chain links TRBV6-1 with TRBJ2-7, with D perhaps TRBD1 (6 bases). Trimming removed 4 bases at V and 5 bases at J, with 15 bases between. Per germline, CDR1 MNHNS and CDR2 SASEGT. The CDR3 totals 14 residues.

The J gene is TRBJ1-5, the V gene TRBV10-3; 9 bases line up with TRBD1. Trimming at V came to 7 bases and at J to 5 bases, leaving 12 bases not matched to a gene. This CDR3 is 16 amino acids long. The germline V gene has CDR1 ENHRY and CDR2 SYGVKD. This CDR3 is CAIKSSGQGPDQPQHF. The CDR3 bases are TGTGCCATCAAGTCTTCAGGACAGGGGCCGGATCAGCCCCAGCATTTT.